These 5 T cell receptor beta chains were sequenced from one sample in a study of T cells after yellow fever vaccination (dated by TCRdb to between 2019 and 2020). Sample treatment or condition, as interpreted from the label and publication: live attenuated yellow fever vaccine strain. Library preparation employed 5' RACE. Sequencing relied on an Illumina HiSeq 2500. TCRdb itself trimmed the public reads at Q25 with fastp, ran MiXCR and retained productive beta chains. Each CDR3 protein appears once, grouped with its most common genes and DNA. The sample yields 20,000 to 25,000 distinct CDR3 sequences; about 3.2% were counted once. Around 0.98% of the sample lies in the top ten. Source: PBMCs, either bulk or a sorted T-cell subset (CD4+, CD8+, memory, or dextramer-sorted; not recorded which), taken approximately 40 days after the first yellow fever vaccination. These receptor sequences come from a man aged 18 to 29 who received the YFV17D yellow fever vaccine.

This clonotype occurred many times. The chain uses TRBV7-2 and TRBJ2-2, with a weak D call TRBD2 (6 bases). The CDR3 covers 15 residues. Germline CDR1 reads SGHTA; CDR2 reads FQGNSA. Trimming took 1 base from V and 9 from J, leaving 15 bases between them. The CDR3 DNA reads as TGTGCCAGCAGCTTAGGGAGGGCGCGACGGTGGGAGCTGTTTTTT. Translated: CASSLGRARRWELFF.

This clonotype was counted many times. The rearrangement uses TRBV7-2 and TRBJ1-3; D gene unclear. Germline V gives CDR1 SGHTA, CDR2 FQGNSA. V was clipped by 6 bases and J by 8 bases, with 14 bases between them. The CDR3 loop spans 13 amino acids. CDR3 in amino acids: CASSLTSGDTIYF. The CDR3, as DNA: TGTGCCAGCAGTTTAACTAGTGGGGACACCATATATTTT.

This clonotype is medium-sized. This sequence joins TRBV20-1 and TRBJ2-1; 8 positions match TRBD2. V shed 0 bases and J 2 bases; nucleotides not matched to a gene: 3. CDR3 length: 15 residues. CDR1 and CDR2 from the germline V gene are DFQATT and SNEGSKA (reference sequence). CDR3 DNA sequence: TGCAGTGCTAGAGATGGAGCGGGGGCCTACAATGAGCAGTTCTTC. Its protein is CSARDGAGAYNEQFF.

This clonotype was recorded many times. The CDR3 coding sequence is TGTGCCAGCAGCTTCACTGGTTATCAGCCCCAGCATTTT. Residues: CASSFTGYQPQHF. V usage is TRBV7-9 and J usage is TRBJ1-5; no firm D call. The ends were cut back, 3 bases at V and 5 bases at J, with 8 bases in the middle. In germline, CDR1 is SEHNR, CDR2 FQNEAQ (reference sequence). There are 13 residues in the CDR3.

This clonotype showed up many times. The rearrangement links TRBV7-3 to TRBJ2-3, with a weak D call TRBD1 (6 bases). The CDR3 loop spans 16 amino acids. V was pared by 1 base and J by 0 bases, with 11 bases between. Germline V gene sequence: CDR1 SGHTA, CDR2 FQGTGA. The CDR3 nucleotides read TGTGCCAGCAGCTTAATGTGGACAGCTAGCACAGATACGCAGTATTTT. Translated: CASSLMWTASTDTQYF.